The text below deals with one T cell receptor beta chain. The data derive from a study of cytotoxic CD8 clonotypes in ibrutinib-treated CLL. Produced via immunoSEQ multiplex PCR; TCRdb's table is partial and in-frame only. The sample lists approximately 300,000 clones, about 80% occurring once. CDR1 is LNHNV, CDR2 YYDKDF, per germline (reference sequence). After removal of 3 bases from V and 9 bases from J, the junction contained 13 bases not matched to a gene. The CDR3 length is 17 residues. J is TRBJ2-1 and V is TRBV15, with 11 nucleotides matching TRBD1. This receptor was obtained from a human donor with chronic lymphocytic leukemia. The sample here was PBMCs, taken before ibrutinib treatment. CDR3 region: CATSSPIGTGGESEQFF. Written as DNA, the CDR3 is TGTGCCACCAGCAGCCCTATCGGGACAGGGGGTGAGAGTGAGCAGTTCTTC.